The present entry profiles one T cell receptor (beta chain) with its context. Patients had resection in Japan or China between 2014 and 2017. This record comes from a study of immune evolution from preneoplasia to lung adenocarcinoma. Germline V CDR1 and CDR2: SEHNR, FQNEAQ (reference sequence). V lost 1 base, J lost 5 bases, and 9 bases stayed unmatched. This CDR3 is built from 16 residues. The method was immunoSEQ multiplex PCR; TCRdb's version includes in-frame clones alone and lacks a portion of them. Here the sample spans roughly 5,200 clones, 80% being singletons. This clonotype originated in a person aged 50-75 years with lung adenocarcinoma. The specimen was FFPE normal lung tissue adjacent to the tumor. The V gene is TRBV7-9, the J gene TRBJ2-7; TRBD1 matches at 9 bases. CDR3 nucleotide sequence: TGTGCCAGCAGCTTAGTTCCGGGACAGGGTTGGCACGAGCAGTACTTC. Its protein product is CASSLVPGQGWHEQYF. Complete variable domain (other parts from reference TRBV7-9 and TRBJ2-7): DTGVSQNPRHKITKRGQNVTFRCDPISEHNRLYWYRQTLGQGPEFLTYFQNEAQLEKSRLLSDRFSAERPKGSFSTLEIQRTEQGDSAMYLCASSLVPGQGWHEQYFGPGTRLTVT.